This entry lists 29 T cell receptor beta chains sequenced from one sample in a study of patients and donors after allogeneic stem cell transplantation. TCRdb re-analysed the RT-PCR reads in MiXCR, keeping a single row per CDR3 protein. The sample lists roughly 250,000 distinct CDR3 sequences; around 14% were seen once. Sequencing was performed on blood, either unsorted or a sorted T cell fraction (not recorded which). These TCRs come from a human donor who was either an allogeneic HSCT recipient or a stem cell or donor lymphocyte infusion donor (not recorded which). It is not recorded whose cells these are; they may come from a transplant donor.

This chain uses TRBV11-2 with TRBJ2-7; TRBD2 matches at 14 bases. The CDR3 contains 18 residues. The V segment lost 3 bases and the J segment 2 bases; nucleotides outside the gene matches: 9. Germline V gene sequence: CDR1 SGHAT, CDR2 FQNNGV. The CDR3 protein is CASSFTGTSGSSAYEQYF. The CDR3, as DNA: TGTGCCAGCAGCTTTACCGGGACTAGCGGGAGTTCCGCCTACGAGCAGTACTTC.

This clonotype was detected only a few times. CDR3 residues: CASSSGLYRQGTDTQYF. For the CDR3, the DNA is TGCGCCAGCAGCTCCGGGCTCTATAGGCAAGGCACAGATACGCAGTATTTT. The chain combines TRBV5-1 with TRBJ2-3; no reliable D call. Germline loops: CDR1 SGHRS, CDR2 YFSETQ. CDR3 length: 17 residues. Deletions cut 3 bases from V and 1 base from J, with 18 bases between.

This clonotype was seen at least ten times. The chain has TRBV20-1 and TRBJ1-2; D possibly corresponds to TRBD1 (5 bases). Trimming removed 6 bases at V and 5 bases at J, with 13 bases between. This CDR3 region has 12 residues. Germline CDR1 DFQATT, CDR2 SNEGSKA (reference sequence). The CDR3 nucleotides are TGCAGTGCCACTAGGGAGGGGTATGGCTACACCTTC. Its protein product is CSATREGYGYTF.

V gene TRBV5-1 combines with J gene TRBJ1-1, with TRBD1 as a possible D gene (5 bases). This CDR3 spans 15 amino acids. The germline gives CDR1 SGHRS, CDR2 YFSETQ. With 4 bases removed from V and 0 bases from J, the gap between germline ends came to 13 bases. The CDR3 protein is CASSATSGLNTEAFF. CDR3 nucleotide sequence: TGCGCCAGCAGCGCAACTTCAGGGTTGAACACTGAAGCTTTCTTT.

As regards this clonotype: The conserved phenylalanine or tryptophan normally closing the CDR3 is absent here, so this likely arose from a read error. The DNA is left out, because the CDR3 cannot be placed on it with certainty; the CDR3 is given as TCRdb lists it. V is TRBV3-1 and J is TRBJ2-7. Per the germline V gene, CDR1 is LGHDT and CDR2 is YNNKEL (reference sequence). The CDR3 is 13 residues long, counting both termini. The CDR3 loop is CASSQGRGSPLSS.

This clonotype was detected only a few times. The chain uses TRBV20-1 and TRBJ2-3; no definite D call. From germline, CDR1 is DFQATT and CDR2 SNEGSKA (reference sequence). V was trimmed by 5 bases and J by 0 bases, leaving 12 bases between them. This CDR3 has 14 amino acids. Here the CDR3 reads CSALASPSTDTQYF. As DNA, the CDR3 is TGCAGTGCTCTGGCGTCTCCTAGCACAGATACGCAGTATTTT.

Many counts were recorded for this clonotype. V is TRBV10-3 and J is TRBJ2-1; D unresolved. Germline CDR1 and CDR2: ENHRY and SYGVKD. V was trimmed by 3 bases and J by 6 bases, leaving 3 bases between them. CDR3 length: 11 residues. Written as DNA, the CDR3 is TGTGCCATCAGTGACTTCAATGAGCAGTTCTTC. Encoded protein: CAISDFNEQFF.

The sample holds a few counts of this clonotype. The chain has TRBV5-6 and TRBJ2-5; D gene unclear. CDR1 SGHDT and CDR2 YYEEEE come from the germline V gene. There are 13 residues in the CDR3. V lost 2 bases and J 7 bases, leaving 12 bases between the germline ends. The DNA for the CDR3 is TGTGCCAGCAGCTTCTGGGGTTACGGGACCCAGTACTTC. This encodes CASSFWGYGTQYF.

J is TRBJ2-2 and V is TRBV12-3 or TRBV12-4; the match to TRBD1 covers 8 bases. V was clipped by 0 bases and J by 1 base; unmatched bases: 1. The CDR3 contains 16 residues. The CDR3 spells CASSLAGTGNTGELFF. The CDR3 DNA reads TGTGCCAGCAGTTTAGCCGGGACAGGGAACACCGGGGAGCTGTTTTTT.

This clonotype turned up a few times. The rearrangement joins TRBV10-3 to TRBJ2-1, with D maybe TRBD2 (5 bases). The length of the CDR3 is 12 residues. V was shortened by 4 bases and J by 5 bases, with 6 bases between the two germline ends. CDR1 is ENHRY and CDR2 is SYGVKD in the germline V gene. CDR3 protein: CAISVGDNEQFF. The CDR3 coding sequence is TGTGCCATCAGTGTGGGAGACAATGAGCAGTTCTTC.

The chain carries TRBV25-1 and TRBJ2-3; possibly TRBD1 for D (5 bases). The CDR3 loop spans 15 amino acids. Germline lookup yields CDR1 MGHDK and CDR2 SYGVNS. V was pared by 2 bases and J by 0 bases, with 9 bases between. CDR3 bases: TGTGCCAGCAGTGAAGGGGCGCAGAGCACAGATACGCAGTATTTT. Translation: CASSEGAQSTDTQYF.

In its sample, this clonotype was seen a few times. This rearrangement joins TRBV4-1 to TRBJ2-1; 11 nucleotides agree with TRBD2. Germline CDR1 reads MGHRA; CDR2 reads YSYEKL. The V segment lost 3 bases and the J segment 8 bases; nucleotides outside the gene matches: 9. The CDR3 consists of 16 residues. CDR3 amino acids: CASSQSLAGGGYEQFF. CDR3 nucleotide sequence: TGCGCCAGCAGCCAGTCCCTAGCGGGGGGTGGTTATGAGCAGTTCTTC.

In its sample, this clonotype was seen a few times. This rearrangement joins TRBV4-3 to TRBJ2-3; 8 positions agree with TRBD1. Trimming cost V 4 bases and J 0 bases; bases outside gene matches: 9. Per germline, CDR1 LGHNA and CDR2 YSLEER. The CDR3 consists of 17 residues. As DNA, the CDR3 is TGCGCCAGCAGCCTTCAAACAGGGGGATCTAGCACAGATACGCAGTATTTT. Its protein is CASSLQTGGSSTDTQYF.

This CDR3 reads CASSQRQGATDTQYF. DNA of the CDR3: TGCGCCAGCAGCCAAAGGCAGGGGGCCACAGATACGCAGTATTTT. The rearrangement joins TRBV4-1 to TRBJ2-3, with 8 bases lining up with TRBD1. Trimming removed 2 bases from V and 2 bases from J; junction bases left unmatched: 3. The CDR3 loop spans 15 amino acids. Germline CDR1 is MGHRA and CDR2 is YSYEKL.

The gene calls are TRBV10-3 and TRBJ2-5; 7 nucleotides match TRBD1. The junction had 12 bases not matched to a gene; V was cut back by 6 bases and J by 5 bases. The length of the CDR3 is 15 residues. Looked up from germline, CDR1 is ENHRY and CDR2 is SYGVKD. CDR3 coding DNA: TGTGCCATCAGGAGACAGGGAGAGGGCGGTGAGACCCAGTACTTC. Translated: CAIRRQGEGGETQYF.

This clonotype has at least ten counts. V and J are TRBV12-3 or TRBV12-4 and TRBJ2-7; TRBD1 agrees at 10 bases. This CDR3 is 14 amino acids long. Germline trimming cut 5 bases from V and 6 bases from J; bases unmatched to any gene: 7. The CDR3 reads CASSPWTGGGEQYF. CDR3 sequence (DNA): TGTGCCAGCAGTCCTTGGACAGGGGGGGGCGAGCAGTACTTC.

This clonotype was picked up many times. V gene TRBV6-5 combines with J gene TRBJ1-1; 9 nucleotides agree with TRBD1. The V gene end was trimmed by 2 bases and the J gene end by 4 bases; junction bases not matched to a gene: 5. Germline V gene lookup returns CDR1 MNHEY and CDR2 SVGAGI. The CDR3 runs to 15 residues. CDR3 sequence: CASSYPRQGGTEAFF. CDR3 nucleotides: TGTGCCAGCAGTTACCCCAGACAGGGGGGCACTGAAGCTTTCTTT.

This clonotype was counted a few times. The chain links TRBV29-1 to TRBJ2-7; either TRBD1 or TRBD2 may supply D (6 bases each). The CDR3 totals 14 residues. Trimming pared 7 bases from V and 5 bases from J, leaving 21 bases between. CDR1 is SQVTM, CDR2 ANQGSEA, per germline. CDR3 in amino acids: CSAIQRRGSHEQYF. For the CDR3, the DNA is TGCAGCGCAATTCAGCGGAGGGGGTCCCACGAGCAGTACTTC.

This sequence joins TRBV20-1 and TRBJ2-7, with TRBD2 matching 9 bases. The CDR3 has 17 amino acids. J was trimmed by 0 bases and V by 5 bases; bases with no gene match: 14. Germline CDR1 reads DFQATT; CDR2 reads SNEGSKA (reference sequence). CDR3 region: CSAPNLAGSPNSYEQYF. The DNA for the CDR3 is TGCAGTGCTCCTAATCTAGCGGGGAGTCCGAACTCCTACGAGCAGTACTTC.

Ten or more counts support this clonotype. The chain links TRBV4-2 to TRBJ1-2; no clear D gene. The CDR3 extends over 14 amino acids. The germline V and J ends were trimmed by 2 bases and 2 bases, with 9 bases remaining between them. CDR1 is LGHNA and CDR2 is YNFKEQ in the germline V gene. The CDR3 loop reads CASSQLDGNYGYTF. CDR3 sequence (DNA): TGTGCCAGCAGCCAACTGGACGGGAACTATGGCTACACCTTC.

Here the CDR3 DNA reads TGCGCCAGCTTCTTGGCGGGGGTTAGCAATCAGCCCCAGCATTTT. It translates to CASFLAGVSNQPQHF. The chain employs TRBV5-1 and TRBJ1-5, with D perhaps TRBD1 (5 bases). Looked up from germline, CDR1 is SGHRS and CDR2 is YFSETQ. The V gene lost 7 bases and the J gene lost 0 bases, with 14 bases spanning the gap. The CDR3 spans 15 residues.

This clonotype was found a few times. The chain employs TRBV29-1 and TRBJ1-2, with D perhaps TRBD1 (6 bases). The CDR3 length is 14 residues. Looked up from germline, CDR1 is SQVTM and CDR2 is ANQGSEA. Trimming left V 5 bases short and J 0 bases short, with 13 bases between. CDR3 nucleotides: TGCAGCGTTAGACCGACAGGAACTAACTATGGCTACACCTTC. Its translation: CSVRPTGTNYGYTF. The whole variable domain, remainder taken from reference TRBV29-1 and TRBJ1-2, is SAVISQKPSRDICQRGTSLTIQCQVDSQVTMMFWYRQQPGQSLTLIATANQGSEATYESGFVIDKFPISRPNLTFSTLTVSNMSPEDSSIYLCSVRPTGTNYGYTFGSGTRLTVV.

The chain couples TRBV7-6 to TRBJ2-6, with 8 positions matching TRBD2. Germline lookup yields CDR1 SGHVS and CDR2 FNYEAQ. With V trimmed by 5 bases and J by 0 bases, 9 bases remained unmatched. The CDR3 contains 18 residues. The CDR3 coding sequence is TGTGCCAGCAGCGCACGACTAGCGCCCTCCTCTGGGGCCAACGTCCTGACTTTC. It codes for CASSARLAPSSGANVLTF.

This clonotype has a handful of counts. The chain joins TRBV20-1 to TRBJ2-1, with 11 bases fitting TRBD2. The CDR3 totals 14 residues. Germline-derived CDR1 and CDR2 are DFQATT and SNEGSKA (reference sequence). J gave up 6 bases and V 3 bases, and 4 bases lay outside the gene matches. This CDR3 is CSASLTSGSNEQFF. The CDR3 region has the DNA TGCAGTGCTAGCCTAACTAGCGGGAGCAATGAGCAGTTCTTC.

This clonotype was recorded at least ten times. This chain uses TRBV5-5 with TRBJ1-3; TRBD1 aligns across 9 bases. The CDR3 loop spans 18 amino acids. Germline lookup yields CDR1 SGHKS and CDR2 YYEKEE (reference sequence). The V and J ends lost 4 bases and 2 bases, in that order; junction bases with no gene match: 13. The CDR3 loop is CASSRLLRDRVAGNTIYF. CDR3 in DNA: TGTGCCAGCAGCCGCCTCCTCCGGGACAGGGTGGCTGGAAACACCATATATTTT.

Many counts were recorded for this clonotype. DNA of the CDR3: TGTGCCAGCAGCCCCCCAGGGAGTAGCAATCAGCCCCAGCATTTT. Its translation is CASSPPGSSNQPQHF. The V gene is TRBV7-9, the J gene TRBJ1-5; possible D gene TRBD1, 5 bases. Germline V CDR1 and CDR2: SEHNR, FQNEAQ (reference sequence). V was clipped by 5 bases and J by 0 bases, with 11 bases between them. This CDR3 region has 15 residues.

In this sample, this clonotype turned up many times. The chain carries TRBV3-1 and TRBJ1-6; tentative D call: TRBD1 (5 bases). The V end was cut by 4 bases, the J end by 7 bases, with 14 bases between. Germline-derived CDR1 and CDR2 are LGHDT and YNNKEL (reference sequence). This CDR3 comprises 15 residues. The CDR3 DNA follows: TGTGCCAGCAGCCTGGGTTCAGGGTGGAATTCACCCCTCCACTTT. Its protein product is CASSLGSGWNSPLHF.

This clonotype was recorded many times. This sequence joins TRBV24-1 and TRBJ2-1; D ambiguous. Germline V CDR1 and CDR2: KGHDR, SFDVKD. The CDR3 extends over 13 amino acids. V was clipped by 3 bases and J by 11 bases, with 13 bases between them. This CDR3 is CATSDRWEFKQFF. The CDR3 coding sequence is TGTGCCACCAGTGATCGGTGGGAATTTAAGCAGTTCTTC.

The V gene is TRBV6-1, the J gene TRBJ1-5, with TRBD1 as a possible D gene (5 bases). This CDR3 is 13 amino acids long. Trimming pared 6 bases from V and 4 bases from J, leaving 10 bases between. Germline CDR1 and CDR2: MNHNS and SASEGT. The CDR3 reads CASRVTENQPQHF. The CDR3 nucleotides read TGTGCCAGCAGGGTGACAGAGAATCAGCCCCAGCATTTT.